This paragraph covers one TCR beta chain sequence. What it binds is unknown. The data were taken from a study of cytomegalovirus exposure and HLA in healthy donors. Study-wide findings and caveats: Donors belonging to an Asian-associated ancestry cluster reportedly showed fewer N-insertions in productive TCRs than the approximately 680-donor mean, according to what a later analysis found.

The PCR was carried out with 60 Vbeta primers and 13 Jbeta primers. Generated by immunoSEQ multiplex PCR, the TCRdb table keeps only in-frame clones and is missing some. The sample holds about 120,000 clones, about three quarters seen once. Sample: PBMCs. The receptor was derived from a man in his fifties or sixties in good health and CMV-seropositive.

CDR3 sequence: CASSLLLFPETSGNTIYF. The CDR3 DNA reads as TGTGCCAGCAGCCTACTCCTTTTTCCCGAAACCTCTGGAAACACCATATATTTT. V and J are TRBV7-3 and TRBJ1-3; D is unresolved. CDR3 length equals 18 residues. The germline V and J ends were trimmed by 5 bases and 0 bases, with 20 bases remaining between them. Germline CDR1 reads SGHTA; CDR2 reads FQGTGA.